The 31 T cell receptor beta chains below were found in one sample sequenced in a study of Graves' ophthalmopathy and Graves' hyperthyroidism. TCR beta CDR3 regions were amplified from RNA transcripts. An opening RT-PCR round employed HTBI primers and preceded a second-round multiplex PCR. TCRdb re-derived calls from the multiplex PCR reads in MiXCR, one entry per CDR3 protein. This table holds around 590,000 distinct CDR3 sequences, 39% found once. Specimen: peripheral blood or thyroid tissue (not recorded which). The source is an adult man with Graves' hyperthyroidism.

This clonotype was detected ten times or more. The chain links TRBV12-3 or TRBV12-4 to TRBJ1-2; unclear D gene. CDR3 length: 16 residues. V was trimmed by 1 base and J by 5 bases, leaving 17 bases between them. CDR3 sequence (DNA): TGTGCCAGCAGTTTAGGTCTGGCCAGGAGTTTTTATGGCTACACCTTC. This gives the protein CASSLGLARSFYGYTF.

This clonotype was counted many times. This chain connects TRBV6-2 or TRBV6-3 to TRBJ2-7; no firm D call. Germline loops: CDR1 MNHEY, CDR2 SVGEGT. The CDR3 consists of 12 residues. Trimming took off 2 bases at V and 4 bases at J, with 6 bases between the two ends. In DNA, the CDR3 is TGTGCCAGCAGTTACCCCAGTTACGAGCAGTACTTC. This codes for CASSYPSYEQYF.

CDR3 bases: TGTGCCAGTAGCACCGGGACGGCCTATGGCTACACCTTC. Its protein is CASSTGTAYGYTF. This chain joins TRBV19 and TRBJ1-2, with D possibly matching TRBD1 (5 bases). Germline loops: CDR1 LNHDA, CDR2 SQIVND (reference sequence). Deletions cut 6 bases from V and 4 bases from J, with 12 bases between. The CDR3 length is 13 residues.

This clonotype occurred many times. J is TRBJ2-7 and V is TRBV7-8, with 13 positions matching TRBD2. Germline V gene sequence: CDR1 SGHVS, CDR2 FQNEAQ. This CDR3 is built from 15 residues. After removal of 6 bases from V and 4 bases from J, the junction contained 6 bases not matched to a gene. The CDR3 bases are TGTGCCAGCAGACCACTAGCGGGAGGGTTTTACGAGCAGTACTTC. It specifies CASRPLAGGFYEQYF.

Worth noting for this clonotype: This sequence may be a read error, since a much larger clone differs from it by one base. This CDR3 reads CASSLDVRGGYPF. Here the CDR3 DNA reads TGTGCCAGCAGCTTAGATGTCAGGGGGGGCTACCCCTTC. The J gene is TRBJ1-2, the V gene TRBV7-9; 7 bases are shared with TRBD1. Germline CDR1 reads SEHNR; CDR2 reads FQNEAQ (reference sequence). This CDR3 spans 13 amino acids.

This clonotype has ten or more counts. This chain connects TRBV3-1 to TRBJ1-2; the D is unclear. The germline V gene encodes CDR1 LGHDT and CDR2 YNNKEL (reference sequence). This CDR3 is 13 amino acids long. Trimming removed 6 bases at V and 1 base at J, with 9 bases between. In DNA, the CDR3 is TGTGCCAGCAGGCCGGGTATTAACTATGGCTACACCTTC. Translating gives CASRPGINYGYTF.

V and J are TRBV7-2 and TRBJ1-4; 8 bases align to TRBD1. From germline, CDR1 is SGHTA and CDR2 FQGNSA. There are 16 residues in the CDR3. V shed 1 base, J shed 3 bases, and the junction held 4 bases outside the gene matches. The CDR3 sequence is CASSLGGQAANEKLFF. The CDR3 nucleotides read TGTGCCAGCAGCTTAGGGGGACAGGCCGCTAATGAAAAACTGTTTTTT.

The V and J genes are TRBV5-5 and TRBJ1-2, with TRBD1 matching 8 bases. Trimming removed 4 bases from V and 8 bases from J; junction bases left unmatched: 16. Germline V gene data show CDR1 as SGHKS and CDR2 as YYEKEE (reference sequence). The CDR3 covers 16 residues. CDR3 residues: CASSLGRQGAARGYTF. The CDR3 DNA is TGTGCCAGCAGCCTGGGGCGGCAGGGGGCTGCTAGAGGCTACACCTTC.

This clonotype came up many times. The chain employs TRBV7-9 and TRBJ1-6; 8 bases fit TRBD1. The CDR3 length is 21 residues. Unmatched junction bases numbered 18, after V lost 5 bases and J lost 0 bases. Germline V lookup: CDR1 SEHNR, CDR2 FQNEAQ (reference sequence). CDR3 DNA sequence: TGTGCCAGCAGCCCTCGGGACAGGTACCTCCATTTAAGCTCCTATAATTCACCCCTCCACTTT. Amino acids: CASSPRDRYLHLSSYNSPLHF.

This clonotype was detected many times. This rearrangement joins TRBV5-1 to TRBJ1-1; D is unresolved. Germline V gene data show CDR1 as SGHRS and CDR2 as YFSETQ. The V end was cut by 5 bases, the J end by 1 base, with 12 bases between. CDR3 length: 14 amino acids. CDR3 DNA: TGCGCCAGCAGGCGCGGAGTTTCGAACACTGAAGCTTTCTTT. It encodes CASRRGVSNTEAFF. Full variable domain (outside the CDR3, taken from reference TRBV5-1 and TRBJ1-1): KAGVTQTPRYLIKTRGQQVTLSCSPISGHRSVSWYQQTPGQGLQFLFEYFSETQRNKGNFPGRFSGRQFSNSRSEMNVSTLELGDSALYLCASRRGVSNTEAFFGQGTRLTVV.

The J gene is TRBJ1-1, the V gene TRBV29-1; 10 bases map to TRBD1. V dropped 7 bases and J dropped 5; count of bases not matched to a gene: 7. The CDR3 extends over 13 amino acids. Germline CDR1 reads SQVTM; CDR2 reads ANQGSEA. This chain's CDR3 is CSGRDRGRTEAFF. The CDR3 DNA reads TGCAGCGGACGGGACAGGGGAAGAACTGAAGCTTTCTTT.

For this clonotype: A much more abundant neighbour one base away suggests this may be a read error. The V call is TRBV11-2, the J call TRBJ1-4; maybe TRBD1 (5 bases). Germline CDR1 reads SGHAT; CDR2 reads FQNNGV. V lost 6 bases and J lost 7, with 15 bases in between. The CDR3 runs 14 residues. The CDR3 nucleotides are TGTGCCAGCAGAGTTCTGGGCGGGGGTGAAAAACTGTTTTTT. Protein: CASRVLGGGEKLFF.

In its sample, this clonotype was seen many times. The chain has TRBV5-1 and TRBJ1-2; 7 nucleotides match TRBD1. The V segment lost 0 bases and the J segment 8 bases; nucleotides outside the gene matches: 10. CDR1 SGHRS and CDR2 YFSETQ come from the germline V gene. There are 15 residues in the CDR3. CDR3: CASSLAAGGRGGYTF. CDR3 coding DNA: TGCGCCAGCAGCTTGGCGGCAGGGGGGCGCGGAGGCTACACCTTC.

The rearrangement joins TRBV2 to TRBJ1-1; TRBD1 matches at 9 bases. This CDR3 contains 13 residues. V was clipped by 7 bases and J by 8 bases; unmatched bases: 8. Germline V gives CDR1 SNHLY, CDR2 FYNNEI. CDR3 nucleotide sequence: TGTGCCAGCAACCGGGACAGGGAATTAGAAGCTTTCTTT. Its translation: CASNRDRELEAFF.

The CDR3 reads CASSTTGGVGYGYTF. CDR3 nucleotides: TGTGCCAGTAGTACAACAGGGGGCGTCGGCTATGGCTACACCTTC. The chain links TRBV19 to TRBJ1-2; 9 bases are a match to TRBD1. In germline, CDR1 is LNHDA, CDR2 SQIVND (reference sequence). The CDR3 length is 15 residues. The J segment lost 4 bases and the V segment lost 4 bases, leaving 7 bases of the junction unmatched.

This clonotype was seen repeatedly, ten times or more. The rearrangement uses TRBV6-5 and TRBJ1-5; tentative D call: TRBD1 (5 bases). The CDR3 covers 14 residues. Germline-derived CDR1 and CDR2 are MNHEY and SVGAGI. Between the trimmed V and J ends, which lost 2 bases and 6 bases, there was a span of 11 bases. The CDR3 region has the DNA TGTGCCAGCAGTTACGCCCCGGGGGTTCAGCCCCAGCATTTT. This codes for CASSYAPGVQPQHF.

V is TRBV29-1 and J is TRBJ2-7; D remains ambiguous. The CDR3 spans 12 residues. V lost 3 bases, J lost 7 bases, and 13 bases lay in between. Germline assignment: CDR1 SQVTM and CDR2 ANQGSEA. The CDR3 DNA is TGCAGCGTTGATTGGGCCCTCAATGAGCAGTACTTC. Translated: CSVDWALNEQYF.

The J gene is TRBJ1-6, the V gene TRBV28; possible D gene TRBD1, 5 bases. From germline, CDR1 is MDHEN and CDR2 SYDVKM. The CDR3 is 15 residues long. Trimming shortened V by 2 bases and J by 9 bases, and 14 bases separated the two germline ends. CDR3 in DNA: TGTGCCAGCAGTTTAAAGCCGCGGGGCTCTTCACCCCTCCACTTT. This gives the protein CASSLKPRGSSPLHF.

The rearrangement joins TRBV29-1 to TRBJ1-5, with 7 bases aligning to TRBD1. CDR3 size: 13 residues. After removal of 8 bases from V and 6 bases from J, the junction contained 10 bases not matched to a gene. The germline V gene encodes CDR1 SQVTM and CDR2 ANQGSEA. CDR3 nucleotide sequence: TGCAGCAGCCGACACAGGGGAGTTCAGCCCCAGCATTTT. Translating it yields CSSRHRGVQPQHF.

Notes on this clonotype: This clone may be a read error of a much larger clone one base away. V usage is TRBV4-1 and J usage is TRBJ2-7, with unresolved D. This CDR3 is built from 16 residues. The V gene lost 0 bases and the J gene lost 0 bases, with 12 bases spanning the gap. From germline, CDR1 is MGHRA and CDR2 YSYEKL. The DNA for the CDR3 is TGCGCCAGCAGCCAAGAGGACGGTGCGATCTCCTACGAGCAGTACTTC. Encoded protein: CASSQEDGAISYEQYF.

The gene calls are TRBV5-1 and TRBJ2-7; no clear D. The CDR3 length is 14 residues. Germline V lookup: CDR1 SGHRS, CDR2 YFSETQ. Trimming cost V 3 bases and J 3 bases, with 13 bases left between them. CDR3 residues: CASSYDGFDYEQYF. CDR3 DNA: TGCGCCAGCAGCTATGACGGGTTCGACTACGAGCAGTACTTC.

The chain recombines TRBV29-1 with TRBJ2-7, with 8 bases aligning to TRBD2. Judging by the DNA end, TRBJ2-1 fits better; the J call may be wrong. Germline CDR1 SQVTM, CDR2 ANQGSEA. CDR3 length: 13 amino acids. The CDR3 nucleotides read TGCAGCGTTGGGCGGGAGGCCGGCCATGAGCAGTTCTTC. This sequence encodes CSVGREAGHEQFF.

The table lists this clonotype with many counts. The V and J genes are TRBV12-3 or TRBV12-4 and TRBJ2-2; 7 bases match TRBD2. The CDR3 contains 16 residues. V lost 4 bases and J lost 0; bases outside the gene matches: 5. The chain's CDR3 is CASSYSSGPNTGELFF. Written as DNA, the CDR3 is TGTGCCAGCAGTTACTCTAGCGGACCGAACACCGGGGAGCTGTTTTTT.

The rearrangement joins TRBV12-3 or TRBV12-4 to TRBJ2-7; D gene uncertain. The CDR3 totals 16 residues. With 4 bases removed from V and 0 bases from J, the gap between germline ends came to 16 bases. The CDR3 region has the DNA TGTGCCAGCAGTTCCGGAGCTAGGAGCCTCTCCTACGAGCAGTACTTC. It specifies CASSSGARSLSYEQYF.

This clonotype was recorded many times. The J gene is TRBJ2-5, the V gene TRBV7-2; D unclear. The CDR3 sequence is 14 residues long. V lost 0 bases and J lost 2, with 7 bases in between. The germline V gene encodes CDR1 SGHTA and CDR2 FQGNSA. The DNA of the CDR3 is TGTGCCAGCAGCTTAGCGGGTTGGCAAGAGACCCAGTACTTC. Protein product: CASSLAGWQETQYF.

The table lists this clonotype with many counts. The chain joins TRBV5-4 to TRBJ2-7, with 7 bases lining up with TRBD2. CDR1 is SGHNT, CDR2 YYREEE, per germline (reference sequence). The CDR3 covers 18 residues. V dropped 0 bases and J dropped 0; count of bases not matched to a gene: 12. The chain's CDR3 is CASSLAKGLAAFSYEQYF. CDR3 sequence (DNA): TGTGCCAGCAGCTTGGCCAAAGGGCTAGCGGCCTTCTCCTACGAGCAGTACTTC.

This clonotype was observed a handful of times. This chain joins TRBV18 and TRBJ2-5, with D perhaps matching TRBD1 (6 bases). The length of the CDR3 is 14 residues. Trimming removed 5 bases at V and 1 base at J, with 11 bases between. Germline V CDR1 and CDR2: KGHSH, LQKENI. The CDR3 loop reads CASSSTGIQETQYF. In DNA form, the CDR3 reads TGTGCCAGCTCATCCACAGGGATCCAAGAGACCCAGTACTTC.

The CDR3 sequence is CASSPYRLARTDTQYF. CDR3 sequence (DNA): TGTGCCAGCAGCCCCTACCGACTAGCTCGCACAGATACGCAGTATTTT. The chain links TRBV7-9 to TRBJ2-3; TRBD2 matches 7 bases. Germline lookup yields CDR1 SEHNR and CDR2 FQNEAQ (reference sequence). After removal of 5 bases from V and 1 base from J, the junction contained 9 bases not matched to a gene. The CDR3 sequence is 16 residues long.

This clonotype has ten or more counts. The chain combines TRBV12-3 or TRBV12-4 with TRBJ2-7, with 10 bases matching TRBD1. Unmatched junction bases numbered 11, after V lost 6 bases and J lost 6 bases. The CDR3 has 15 residues. CDR3 in DNA: TGTGCCAGCAGCCACCTTAGACAGGGGGCTAGCGAGCAGTACTTC. Amino acids: CASSHLRQGASEQYF.

This rearrangement joins TRBV20-1 to TRBJ2-3; D possibly corresponds to TRBD1 (5 bases). Germline CDR1 and CDR2: DFQATT and SNEGSKA (reference sequence). The length of the CDR3 is 14 residues. The germline V and J ends were trimmed by 2 bases and 3 bases, with 12 bases remaining between them. CDR3 sequence reads: CSARSQQVTDTQYF. The CDR3 coding sequence is TGCAGTGCTAGATCGCAACAGGTGACAGATACGCAGTATTTT.

The chain joins TRBV12-3 or TRBV12-4 to TRBJ2-2; D might be TRBD2 (6 bases). The V end lost 7 bases, the J end lost 6 bases, and 12 bases lay between the germline ends. This CDR3 comprises 13 residues. The CDR3 region has the DNA TGTGCCAGCAACCCCTCGGGAGCCGGGGAGCTGTTTTTT. Translation gives CASNPSGAGELFF.